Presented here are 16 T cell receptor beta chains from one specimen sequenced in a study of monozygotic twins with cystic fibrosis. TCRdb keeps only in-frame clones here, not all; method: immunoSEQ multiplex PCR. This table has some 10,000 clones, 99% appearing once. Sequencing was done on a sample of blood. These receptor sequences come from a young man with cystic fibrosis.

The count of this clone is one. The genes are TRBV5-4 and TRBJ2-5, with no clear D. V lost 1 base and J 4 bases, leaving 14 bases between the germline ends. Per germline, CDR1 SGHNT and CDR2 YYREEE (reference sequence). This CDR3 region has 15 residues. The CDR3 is CASSLYAQTRETQYF. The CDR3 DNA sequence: TGTGCCAGCAGCTTGTATGCTCAAACCCGAGAGACCCAGTACTTC.

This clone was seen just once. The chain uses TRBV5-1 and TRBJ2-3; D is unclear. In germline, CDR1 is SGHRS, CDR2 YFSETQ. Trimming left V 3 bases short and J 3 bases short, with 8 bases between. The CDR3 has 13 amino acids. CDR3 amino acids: CASSSDMTDTQYF. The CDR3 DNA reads TGCGCCAGCAGCTCCGATATGACAGATACGCAGTATTTT. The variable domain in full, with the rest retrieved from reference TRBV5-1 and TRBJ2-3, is KAGVTQTPRYLIKTRGQQVTLSCSPISGHRSVSWYQQTPGQGLQFLFEYFSETQRNKGNFPGRFSGRQFSNSRSEMNVSTLELGDSALYLCASSSDMTDTQYFGPGTRLTVL.

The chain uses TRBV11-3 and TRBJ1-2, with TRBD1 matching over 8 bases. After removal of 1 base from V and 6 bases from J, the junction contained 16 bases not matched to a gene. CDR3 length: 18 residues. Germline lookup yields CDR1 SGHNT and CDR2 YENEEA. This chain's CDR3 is CASSLAPIPDRETNGYTF. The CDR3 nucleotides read TGTGCCAGCAGCTTAGCACCCATCCCGGACAGGGAGACTAATGGCTACACCTTC. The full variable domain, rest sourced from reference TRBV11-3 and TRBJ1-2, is EAGVVQSPRYKIIEKKQPVAFWCNPISGHNTLYWYLQNLGQGPELLIRYENEEAVDDSQLPKDRFSAERLKGVDSTLKIQPAELGDSAVYLCASSLAPIPDRETNGYTFGSGTRLTVV.

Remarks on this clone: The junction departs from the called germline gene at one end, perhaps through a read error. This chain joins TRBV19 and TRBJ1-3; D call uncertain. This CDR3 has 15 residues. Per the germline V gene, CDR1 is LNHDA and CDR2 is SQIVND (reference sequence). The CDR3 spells CATSRATVSGNTIYF. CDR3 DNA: TGTGCCACTAGTCGCGCAACAGTCTCTGGAAACACCATATATTTT.

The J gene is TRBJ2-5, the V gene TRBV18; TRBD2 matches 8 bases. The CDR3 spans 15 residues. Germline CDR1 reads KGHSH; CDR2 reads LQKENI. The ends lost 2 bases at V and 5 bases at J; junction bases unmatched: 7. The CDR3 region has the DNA TGTGCCAGCTCACCAACGGGGGGGACTCGGGAGACCCAGTACTTC. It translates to CASSPTGGTRETQYF.

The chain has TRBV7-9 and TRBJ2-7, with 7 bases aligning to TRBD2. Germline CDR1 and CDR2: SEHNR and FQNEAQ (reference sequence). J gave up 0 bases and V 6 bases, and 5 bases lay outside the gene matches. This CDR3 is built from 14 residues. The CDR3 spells CASRASGTSYEQYF. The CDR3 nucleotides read TGTGCCAGCAGGGCTAGCGGAACCTCCTACGAGCAGTACTTC.

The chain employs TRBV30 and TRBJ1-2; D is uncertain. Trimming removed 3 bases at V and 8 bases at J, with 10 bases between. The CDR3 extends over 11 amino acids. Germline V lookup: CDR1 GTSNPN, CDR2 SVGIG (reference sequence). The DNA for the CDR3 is TGTGCCTGGAGCGGACTATACGGCTACACCTTC. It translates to CAWSGLYGYTF. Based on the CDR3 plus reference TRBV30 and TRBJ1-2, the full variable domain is SQTIHQWPATLVQPVGSPLSLECTVEGTSNPNLYWYRQAAGRGLQLLFYSVGIGQISSEVPQNLSASRPQDRQFILSSKKLLLSDSGFYLCAWSGLYGYTFGSGTRLTVV.

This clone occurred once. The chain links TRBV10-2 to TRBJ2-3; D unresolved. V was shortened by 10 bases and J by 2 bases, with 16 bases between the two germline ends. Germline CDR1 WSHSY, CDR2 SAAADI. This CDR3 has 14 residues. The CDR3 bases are TGCGCCACCTCTTCGATAGGAAACACAGATACGCAGTATTTT. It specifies CATSSIGNTDTQYF.

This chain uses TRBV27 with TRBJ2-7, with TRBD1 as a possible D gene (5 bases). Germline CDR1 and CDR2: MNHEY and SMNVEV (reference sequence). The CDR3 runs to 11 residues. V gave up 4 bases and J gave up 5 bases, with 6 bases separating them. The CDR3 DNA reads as TGTGCCAGCAGTTGGGGCAACGAGCAGTACTTC. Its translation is CASSWGNEQYF.

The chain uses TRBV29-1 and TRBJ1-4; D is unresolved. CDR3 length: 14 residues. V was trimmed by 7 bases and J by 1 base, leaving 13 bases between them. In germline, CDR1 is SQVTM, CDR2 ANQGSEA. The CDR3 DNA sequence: TGCAGCGCCTACCGGGGAGGAACTAATGAAAAACTGTTTTTT. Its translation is CSAYRGGTNEKLFF.

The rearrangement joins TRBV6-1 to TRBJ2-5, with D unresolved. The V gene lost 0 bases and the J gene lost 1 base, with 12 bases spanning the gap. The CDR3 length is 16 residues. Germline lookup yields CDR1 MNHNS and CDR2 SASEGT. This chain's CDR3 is CASSEALDSFQETQYF. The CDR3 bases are TGTGCCAGCAGTGAAGCGCTCGACTCCTTCCAAGAGACCCAGTACTTC.

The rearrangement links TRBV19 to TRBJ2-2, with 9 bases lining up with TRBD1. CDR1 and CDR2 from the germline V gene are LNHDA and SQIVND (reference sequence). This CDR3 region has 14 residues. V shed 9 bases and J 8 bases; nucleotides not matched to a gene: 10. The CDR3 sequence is CASNAGQGWGELFF. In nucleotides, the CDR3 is TGTGCCAGCAATGCGGGACAGGGTTGGGGGGAGCTGTTTTTT.

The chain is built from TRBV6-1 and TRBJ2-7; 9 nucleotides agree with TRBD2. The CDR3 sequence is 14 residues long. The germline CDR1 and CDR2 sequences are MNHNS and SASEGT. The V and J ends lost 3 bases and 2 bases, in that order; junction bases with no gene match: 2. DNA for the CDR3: TGTGCCAGCAGTGAGCCTAGCGGGGCCTACGAGCAGTACTTC. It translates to CASSEPSGAYEQYF.

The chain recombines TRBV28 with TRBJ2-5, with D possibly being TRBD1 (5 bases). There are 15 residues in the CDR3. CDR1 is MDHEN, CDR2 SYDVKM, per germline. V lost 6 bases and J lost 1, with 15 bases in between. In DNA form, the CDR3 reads TGTGCCAGCAGCACACTCCAGGGTCTCCAAGAGACCCAGTACTTC. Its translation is CASSTLQGLQETQYF.

The CDR3 loop is CASSHPTGPNQPQHF. CDR3 DNA: TGCGCCAGCAGCCACCCGACAGGGCCCAATCAGCCCCAGCATTTT. This chain connects TRBV4-1 to TRBJ1-5, with 7 bases aligning to TRBD1. V lost 3 bases and J lost 3; bases outside the gene matches: 5. CDR1 MGHRA and CDR2 YSYEKL come from the germline V gene. The CDR3 totals 15 residues.

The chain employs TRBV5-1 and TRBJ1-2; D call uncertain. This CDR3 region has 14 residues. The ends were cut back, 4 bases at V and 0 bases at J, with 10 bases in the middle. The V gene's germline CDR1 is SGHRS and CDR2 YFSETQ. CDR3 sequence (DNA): TGCGCCAGCAGCCCCGGAGGTTCTAACTATGGCTACACCTTC. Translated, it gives CASSPGGSNYGYTF.